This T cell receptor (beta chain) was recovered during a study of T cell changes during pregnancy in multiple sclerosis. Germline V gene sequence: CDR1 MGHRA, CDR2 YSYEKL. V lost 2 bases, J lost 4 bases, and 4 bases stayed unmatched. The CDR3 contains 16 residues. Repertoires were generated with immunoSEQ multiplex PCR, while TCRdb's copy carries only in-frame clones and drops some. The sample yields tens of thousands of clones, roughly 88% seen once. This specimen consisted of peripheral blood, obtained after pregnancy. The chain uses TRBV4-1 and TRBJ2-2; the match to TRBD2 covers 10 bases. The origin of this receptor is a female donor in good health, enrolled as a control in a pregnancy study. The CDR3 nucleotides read TGCGCCAGCAGCCAAACAGCGGGGGGGGGCACCGGGGAGCTGTTTTTT. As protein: CASSQTAGGGTGELFF.